This T cell receptor (beta chain) was obtained from a study of beta chain features in type 1 diabetes. Study findings and constraints: Amplification by PCR could prefer shorter templates, with the same effect in patients and controls.

Researchers reported sorting CD4+ naive, central memory, regulatory and stem cell-like memory cells via CD45RO/CCR7/CD25/CD127/CD95/CD27. V shed 5 bases and J 1 base; nucleotides not matched to a gene: 5. CDR1 and CDR2 (germline): SNHLY, FYNNEI. The CDR3 has 14 amino acids. Expressed TCRB transcripts were sequenced because the entire RNA isolate underwent reverse transcription. Assay: immunoSEQ multiplex PCR; the TCRdb copy retains only in-frame clones and omits some. The data show a few hundred thousand clones, about a tenth seen once. Comment on this clone: Its specificity is not known.

This TCR was sampled from a man younger than 30 in good health. This chain links TRBV2 with TRBJ2-7; 7 nucleotides line up with TRBD1. The specimen sequenced was central memory CD4+ T cells from blood. The DNA for the CDR3 is TGTGCCAGCAGTCCCGGGACAGAATCCTACGAGCAGTACTTC. It is translated as CASSPGTESYEQYF.